The source of this T cell receptor beta chain is a study of cytomegalovirus exposure and HLA in healthy donors. Study-wide results and caveats: TCR beta sequences reportedly predicted most subjects' HLA-A and HLA-B alleles accurately. The study found most TCR sequences rare, yet found some public TCRs in many donors. In vitro data verified a few CMV-associated chains as specific for CMV antigens.

In nominal health when sampled, donors likely had unrecorded immune exposures nonetheless. The CDR3 is 13 amino acids. V was pared by 3 bases and J by 5 bases, with 3 bases of the junction left unmatched. Looked up from germline, CDR1 is SGHRS and CDR2 is YFSETQ. PCR used 60 Vbeta primers and 13 Jbeta primers. Profiled with immunoSEQ multiplex PCR; TCRdb holds only in-frame clones, not every one. The sample lists 45,000 to 65,000 clones; 55% to 80% were seen once. With regard to this clone: What it recognizes is unknown.

Material: PBMCs. The clonotype comes from a woman between 50 and 59 years old in good health and CMV-seropositive. V is TRBV5-1 and J is TRBJ1-2, with 8 bases identical to TRBD1. CDR3 protein: CASSSDREYGYTF. The CDR3 DNA reads TGCGCCAGCAGCTCGGACAGGGAATATGGCTACACCTTC.